This T cell receptor beta chain was obtained from a study of blood T cell repertoires in COVID-19. About the research overall: The samples span acute and convalescent COVID-19 from the United States, Italy and Spain. The cDNA or gDNA used as material had been derived from T cells, B-cell-depleted T cells, or PBMCs.

CDR3 length: 16 amino acids. Germline CDR1 is SGHDN and CDR2 is FVKESK. Between the trimmed V and J ends, which lost 0 bases and 5 bases, there was a span of 13 bases. TCRdb's copy holds only in-frame clones and misses some; the assay was immunoSEQ multiplex PCR. The sample lists about 190,000 clones, 86% occurring once. Participants were aged about 18 to 90 years from about two dozen US areas. Cohort placement rested on clinical history that participants reported themselves. The gene calls are TRBV14 and TRBJ1-4; D perhaps matches TRBD1 (5 bases). Material for sequencing was PBMCs or T cells enriched from blood (not recorded which). The receptor comes from a man in his forties or fifties with acute COVID-19. For the CDR3, the DNA is TGTGCCAGCAGCCAAGAGGGACGGGGAGGGAATGAAAAACTGTTTTTT. This sequence encodes CASSQEGRGGNEKLFF.